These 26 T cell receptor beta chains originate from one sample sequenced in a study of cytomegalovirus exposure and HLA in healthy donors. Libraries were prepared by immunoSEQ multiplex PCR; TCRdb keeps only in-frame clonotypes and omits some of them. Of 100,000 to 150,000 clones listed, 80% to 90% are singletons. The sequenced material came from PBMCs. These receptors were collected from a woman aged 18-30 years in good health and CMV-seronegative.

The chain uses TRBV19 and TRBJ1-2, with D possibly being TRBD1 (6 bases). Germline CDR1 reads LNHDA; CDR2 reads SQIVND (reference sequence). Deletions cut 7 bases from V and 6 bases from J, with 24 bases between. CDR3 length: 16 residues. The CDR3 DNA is TGTGCCAGTATCCCTACGATCACCCAGGGGTATGATGGCTACACCTTC. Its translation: CASIPTITQGYDGYTF.

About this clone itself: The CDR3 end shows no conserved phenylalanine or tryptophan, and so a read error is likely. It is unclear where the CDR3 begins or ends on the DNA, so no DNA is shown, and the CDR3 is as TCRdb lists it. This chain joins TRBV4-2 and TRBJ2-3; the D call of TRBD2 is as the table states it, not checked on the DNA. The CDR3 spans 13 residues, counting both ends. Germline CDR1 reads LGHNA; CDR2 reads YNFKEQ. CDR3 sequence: CASSQDRGGRVLV.

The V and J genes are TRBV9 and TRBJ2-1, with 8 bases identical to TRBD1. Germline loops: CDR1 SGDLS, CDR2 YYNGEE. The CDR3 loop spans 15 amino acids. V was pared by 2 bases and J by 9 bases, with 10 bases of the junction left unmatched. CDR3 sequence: CASSVITGGLSEQFF. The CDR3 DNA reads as TGTGCCAGCAGCGTCATTACAGGGGGTTTAAGTGAGCAGTTCTTC.

The CDR3 region is CASSSGTGAYEQYF. CDR3 in DNA: TGTGCCAGCTCATCCGGGACAGGGGCCTACGAGCAGTACTTC. The rearrangement links TRBV18 to TRBJ2-7; 10 bases agree with TRBD1. Germline V gives CDR1 KGHSH, CDR2 LQKENI. The V gene end was trimmed by 5 bases and the J gene end by 2 bases; junction bases not matched to a gene: 3. The CDR3 covers 14 residues.

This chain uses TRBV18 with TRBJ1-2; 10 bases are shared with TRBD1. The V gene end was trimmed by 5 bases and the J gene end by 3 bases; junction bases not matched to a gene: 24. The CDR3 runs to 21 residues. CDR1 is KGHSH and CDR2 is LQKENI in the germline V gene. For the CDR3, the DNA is TGTGCCAGCTCATATTATAATGTGGGTGACAGGGGGCAATTCGGCGACTATGGCTACACCTTC. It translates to CASSYYNVGDRGQFGDYGYTF.

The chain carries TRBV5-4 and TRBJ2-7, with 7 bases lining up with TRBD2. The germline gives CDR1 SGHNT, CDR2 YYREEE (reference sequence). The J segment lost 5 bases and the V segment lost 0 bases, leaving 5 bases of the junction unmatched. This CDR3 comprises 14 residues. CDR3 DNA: TGTGCCAGCAGCTTGGCAGGGACTATCCACGAGCAGTACTTC. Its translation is CASSLAGTIHEQYF.

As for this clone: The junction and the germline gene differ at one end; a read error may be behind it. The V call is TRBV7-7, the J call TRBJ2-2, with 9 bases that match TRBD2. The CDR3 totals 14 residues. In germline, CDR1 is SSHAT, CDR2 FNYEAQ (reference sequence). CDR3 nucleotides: TGTGCTAGCAGCTCAACTAGCGGGCCCGGGGAGCTGTTTTTT. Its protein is CASSSTSGPGELFF.

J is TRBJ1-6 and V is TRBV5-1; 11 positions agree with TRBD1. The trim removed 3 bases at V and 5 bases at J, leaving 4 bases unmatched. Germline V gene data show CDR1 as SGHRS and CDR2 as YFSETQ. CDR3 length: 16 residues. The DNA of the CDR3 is TGCGCCAGCAGCTGGGGGACAGGGGGTCATAATTCACCCCTCCACTTT. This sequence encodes CASSWGTGGHNSPLHF.

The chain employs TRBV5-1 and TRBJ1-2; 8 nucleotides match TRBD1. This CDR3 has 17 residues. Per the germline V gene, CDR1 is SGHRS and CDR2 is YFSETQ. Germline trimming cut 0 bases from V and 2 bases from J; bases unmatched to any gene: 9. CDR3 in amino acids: CASSLGTGIFQNYGYTF. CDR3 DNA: TGCGCCAGCAGCTTGGGGACAGGGATCTTCCAAAACTATGGCTACACCTTC. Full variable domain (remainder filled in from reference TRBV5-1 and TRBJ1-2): KAGVTQTPRYLIKTRGQQVTLSCSPISGHRSVSWYQQTPGQGLQFLFEYFSETQRNKGNFPGRFSGRQFSNSRSEMNVSTLELGDSALYLCASSLGTGIFQNYGYTFGSGTRLTVV.

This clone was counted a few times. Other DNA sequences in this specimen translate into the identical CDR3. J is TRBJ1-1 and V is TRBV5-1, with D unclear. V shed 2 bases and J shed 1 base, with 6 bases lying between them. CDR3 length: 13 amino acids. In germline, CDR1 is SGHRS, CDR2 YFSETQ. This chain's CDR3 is CASSFSRNTEAFF. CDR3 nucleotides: TGCGCCAGCAGCTTTTCCCGGAACACTGAAGCTTTCTTT.

CDR3 bases: TGCGCCAGCAGTGAAGGACAGAACGAGCAGTACTTC. This sequence encodes CASSEGQNEQYF. The chain links TRBV10-1 to TRBJ2-7, with D perhaps matching TRBD1 (6 bases). CDR3 length equals 12 residues. V lost 3 bases to trimming and J lost 5 bases, with 8 bases between them. Per germline, CDR1 WNHNN and CDR2 SYGVQD (reference sequence).

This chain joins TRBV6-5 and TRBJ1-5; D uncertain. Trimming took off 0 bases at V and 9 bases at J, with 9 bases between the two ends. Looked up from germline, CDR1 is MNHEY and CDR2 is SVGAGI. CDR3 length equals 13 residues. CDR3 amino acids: CASSYSDRGPQHF. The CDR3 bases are TGTGCCAGCAGTTACTCGGACCGGGGGCCCCAGCATTTT.

CDR3 protein: CATSATDRSSGNTIYF. DNA of the CDR3: TGTGCCACCAGCGCCACCGACAGAAGCTCTGGAAACACCATATATTTT. The chain has TRBV15 and TRBJ1-3, with D perhaps matching TRBD1 (5 bases). Trimming removed 5 bases at V and 0 bases at J, with 14 bases between. CDR1 LNHNV and CDR2 YYDKDF come from the germline V gene (reference sequence). CDR3 length: 16 amino acids.

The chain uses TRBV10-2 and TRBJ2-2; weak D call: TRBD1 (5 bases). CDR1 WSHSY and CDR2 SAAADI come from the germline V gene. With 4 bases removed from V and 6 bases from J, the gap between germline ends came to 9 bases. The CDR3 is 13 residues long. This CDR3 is CASSADRPGELFF. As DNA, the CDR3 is TGCGCCAGCAGTGCTGACAGACCCGGGGAGCTGTTTTTT.

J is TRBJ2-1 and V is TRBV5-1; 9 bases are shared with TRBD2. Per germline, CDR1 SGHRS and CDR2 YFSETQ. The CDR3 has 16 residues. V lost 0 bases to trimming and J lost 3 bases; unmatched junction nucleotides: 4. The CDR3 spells CASSLELAGYYNEQFF. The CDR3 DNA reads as TGCGCCAGCAGCTTGGAACTAGCGGGCTACTACAATGAGCAGTTCTTC.

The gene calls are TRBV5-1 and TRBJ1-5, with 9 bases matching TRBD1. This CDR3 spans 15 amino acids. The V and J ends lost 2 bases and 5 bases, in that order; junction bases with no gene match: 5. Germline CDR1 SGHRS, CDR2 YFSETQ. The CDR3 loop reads CASSLQGARDQPQHF. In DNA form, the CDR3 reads TGCGCCAGCAGCTTACAGGGGGCAAGGGATCAGCCCCAGCATTTT.

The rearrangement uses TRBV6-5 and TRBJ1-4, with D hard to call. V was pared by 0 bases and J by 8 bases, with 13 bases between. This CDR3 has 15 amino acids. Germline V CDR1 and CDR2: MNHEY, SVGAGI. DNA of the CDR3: TGTGCCAGCAGTTACTCGTCGTATGTGCGGGAAAAACTGTTTTTT. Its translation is CASSYSSYVREKLFF.

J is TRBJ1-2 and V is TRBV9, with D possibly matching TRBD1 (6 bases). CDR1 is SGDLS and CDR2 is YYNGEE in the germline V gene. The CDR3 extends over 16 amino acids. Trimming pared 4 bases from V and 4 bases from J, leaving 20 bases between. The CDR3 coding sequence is TGTGCCAGCAGCCTTCCCCGGGAGGGGGTTAGCTATGGCTACACCTTC. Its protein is CASSLPREGVSYGYTF.

CDR3 in DNA: TGTGCCAGTAGTAGTGAATGGGACACCAGCTCTGGGGCCAACGTCCTGACTTTC. As protein: CASSSEWDTSSGANVLTF. The V call is TRBV19, the J call TRBJ2-6, with D perhaps matching TRBD1 (6 bases). This CDR3 is 18 amino acids long. Germline V lookup: CDR1 LNHDA, CDR2 SQIVND (reference sequence). V was cut by 4 bases and J by 0 bases, with 16 bases left in between.

CDR3 bases: TGCGCCAGCAGCCTCGAACCACAGGGAAATTCACCCCTCCACTTT. It is translated as CASSLEPQGNSPLHF. The rearrangement links TRBV5-1 to TRBJ1-6; D is perhaps TRBD1 (6 bases). The V end was cut by 4 bases, the J end by 7 bases, with 15 bases between. Germline CDR1 reads SGHRS; CDR2 reads YFSETQ. This CDR3 has 15 residues.

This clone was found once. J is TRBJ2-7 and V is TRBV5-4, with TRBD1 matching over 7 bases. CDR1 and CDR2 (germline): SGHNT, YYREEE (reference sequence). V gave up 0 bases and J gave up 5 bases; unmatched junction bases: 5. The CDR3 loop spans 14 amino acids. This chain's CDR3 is CASSLASTGNEQYF. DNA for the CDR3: TGTGCCAGCAGCTTGGCCTCGACAGGGAACGAGCAGTACTTC.

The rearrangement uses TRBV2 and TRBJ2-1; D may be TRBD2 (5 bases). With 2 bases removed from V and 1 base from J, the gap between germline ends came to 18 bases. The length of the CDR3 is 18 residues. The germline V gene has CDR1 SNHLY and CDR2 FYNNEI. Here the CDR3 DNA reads TGTGCCAGCAGTGAATGGGCTAGCACTCAAGCGTCCTACAATGAGCAGTTCTTC. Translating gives CASSEWASTQASYNEQFF. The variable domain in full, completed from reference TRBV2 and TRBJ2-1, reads EPEVTQTPSHQVTQMGQEVILRCVPISNHLYFYWYRQILGQKVEFLVSFYNNEISEKSEIFDDQFSVERPDGSNFTLKIRSTKLEDSAMYFCASSEWASTQASYNEQFFGPGTRLTVL.

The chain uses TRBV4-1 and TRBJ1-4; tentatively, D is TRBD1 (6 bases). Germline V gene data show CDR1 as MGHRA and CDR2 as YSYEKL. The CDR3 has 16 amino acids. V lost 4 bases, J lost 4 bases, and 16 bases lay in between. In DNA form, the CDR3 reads TGCGCCAGCAGCCGAGAAGACAGGTACCTTAATGAAAAACTGTTTTTT. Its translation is CASSREDRYLNEKLFF.

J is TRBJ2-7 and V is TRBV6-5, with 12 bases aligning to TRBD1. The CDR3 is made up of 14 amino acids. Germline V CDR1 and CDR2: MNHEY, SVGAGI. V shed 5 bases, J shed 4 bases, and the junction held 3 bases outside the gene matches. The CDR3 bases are TGTGCCAGCAGTCCGGGACAGGGGGCTTACGAGCAGTACTTC. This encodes CASSPGQGAYEQYF.

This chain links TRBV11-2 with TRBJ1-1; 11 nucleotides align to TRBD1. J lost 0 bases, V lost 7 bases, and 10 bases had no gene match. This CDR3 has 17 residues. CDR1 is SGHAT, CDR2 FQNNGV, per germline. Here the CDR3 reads CASKLRRGQGVNTEAFF. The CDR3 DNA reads TGTGCCAGCAAGCTTAGACGGGGACAGGGGGTGAACACTGAAGCTTTCTTT.

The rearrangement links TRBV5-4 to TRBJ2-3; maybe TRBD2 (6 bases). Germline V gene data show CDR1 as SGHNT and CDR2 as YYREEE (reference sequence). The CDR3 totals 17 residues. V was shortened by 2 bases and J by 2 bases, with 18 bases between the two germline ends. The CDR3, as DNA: TGTGCCAGCAGCTTCCTCGCGGGATGGATTGTCACAGATACGCAGTATTTT. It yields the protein CASSFLAGWIVTDTQYF.